The 32 T cell receptor beta chains in this list originate from one sample, sequenced in a study of blood T cell repertoires in COVID-19. TCRdb's table, derived via immunoSEQ multiplex PCR, lists solely in-frame clones and lacks some. The sample holds fewer than 500,000 clones; 75% to 90% are singletons and the top ten take 1.1%. The sequencing sample was made of PBMCs or T cells enriched from blood (not recorded which). These receptors all stem from a young man who had recovered from COVID-19.

The chain links TRBV27 to TRBJ1-2; D gene uncertain. The CDR3 is 15 amino acids. Germline V CDR1 and CDR2: MNHEY, SMNVEV (reference sequence). The V end lost 0 bases, the J end lost 0 bases, and 8 bases lay between the germline ends. Written as DNA, the CDR3 is TGTGCCAGCAGTTTATCGCGCACGACTAACTATGGCTACACCTTC. Translation gives CASSLSRTTNYGYTF.

This clone was picked up one time. This chain joins TRBV28 and TRBJ1-6, with 10 bases matching TRBD1. The trim removed 6 bases at V and 9 bases at J, leaving 8 bases unmatched. This CDR3 spans 15 amino acids. The germline V gene encodes CDR1 MDHEN and CDR2 SYDVKM. The CDR3 region has the DNA TGTGCCAGCAGCCGCGGGACAGGGGACCGTTCACCCCTCCACTTT. This translates into CASSRGTGDRSPLHF. Using reference TRBV28 and TRBJ1-6 for the parts outside the CDR3, the full variable domain is DVKVTQSSRYLVKRTGEKVFLECVQDMDHENMFWYRQDPGLGLRLIYFSYDVKMKEKGDIPEGYSVSREKKERFSLILESASTNQTSMYLCASSRGTGDRSPLHFGNGTRLTVT.

V gene TRBV7-2 combines with J gene TRBJ2-7, with TRBD1 matching over 10 bases. CDR1 and CDR2 (germline): SGHTA, FQGNSA. The V and J ends lost 1 base and 6 bases, in that order; junction bases with no gene match: 6. The CDR3 consists of 15 residues. For the CDR3, the DNA is TGTGCCAGCAGCTTAGTGGGACAGGGGATAGGCGAGCAGTACTTC. Amino acids: CASSLVGQGIGEQYF.

V is TRBV29-1 and J is TRBJ1-1; D call uncertain. The CDR3 covers 13 residues. The ends were cut back, 3 bases at V and 4 bases at J, with 12 bases in the middle. Germline V lookup: CDR1 SQVTM, CDR2 ANQGSEA. The CDR3 is CSVEGGQATEAFF. CDR3 sequence (DNA): TGCAGCGTTGAGGGTGGTCAGGCCACTGAAGCTTTCTTT.

V and J are TRBV7-8 and TRBJ1-1; 7 bases align to TRBD1. The CDR3 is made up of 15 amino acids. Germline CDR1 reads SGHVS; CDR2 reads FQNEAQ. Trimming removed 3 bases from V and 2 bases from J; junction bases left unmatched: 6. Here the CDR3 DNA reads TGTGCCAGCAGCTTCAGCAGGGGGGACAACACTGAAGCTTTCTTT. Its protein is CASSFSRGDNTEAFF.

The chain recombines TRBV2 with TRBJ1-5, with D unresolved. The CDR3 is 14 residues long. Per the germline V gene, CDR1 is SNHLY and CDR2 is FYNNEI. V was clipped by 4 bases and J by 4 bases, with 11 bases between them. The CDR3 spells CASSGTGINQPQHF. Written as DNA, the CDR3 is TGTGCCAGCAGTGGGACCGGGATTAATCAGCCCCAGCATTTT.

This chain uses TRBV20-1 with TRBJ1-5; 8 bases align to TRBD1. Germline values: CDR1 DFQATT, CDR2 SNEGSKA (reference sequence). Trimming cost V 3 bases and J 7 bases; bases outside gene matches: 8. This CDR3 is 14 amino acids long. The CDR3, as DNA: TGCAGTGCTAGTCTGGACAGGGTGGGACAGCCCCAGCATTTT. Encoded protein: CSASLDRVGQPQHF.

This clone was picked up one time. The chain couples TRBV13 to TRBJ2-1; the match to TRBD2 covers 7 bases. J gave up 7 bases and V 5 bases, and 2 bases lay outside the gene matches. The CDR3 extends over 12 amino acids. In germline, CDR1 is PRHDT, CDR2 FYEKMQ (reference sequence). CDR3 amino acids: CASSPGLNEQFF. The CDR3, as DNA: TGTGCCAGCAGCCCGGGACTAAATGAGCAGTTCTTC.

This rearrangement joins TRBV5-4 to TRBJ2-7; weak D call: TRBD2 (5 bases). The germline V and J ends were trimmed by 2 bases and 6 bases, with 6 bases remaining between them. Germline V gene data show CDR1 as SGHNT and CDR2 as YYREEE (reference sequence). The CDR3 loop spans 11 amino acids. CDR3 nucleotide sequence: TGTGCCAGCAGCTTCGGAGGCGAGCAGTACTTC. Translation: CASSFGGEQYF.

The genes are TRBV24-1 and TRBJ2-5; 14 bases fit TRBD2. V was clipped by 0 bases and J by 3 bases; unmatched bases: 2. The CDR3 is 17 residues long. CDR1 and CDR2 from the germline V gene are KGHDR and SFDVKD. The CDR3 nucleotides are TGTGCCACCAGTGATTTGCAGGGACTAGCGGGGGAAGAGACCCAGTACTTC. Amino acid sequence: CATSDLQGLAGEETQYF.

The chain combines TRBV6-6 with TRBJ1-5, with D possibly TRBD1 on 6 matching bases. Germline loops: CDR1 MNHNY, CDR2 SVGAGI (reference sequence). Trimming pared 6 bases from V and 8 bases from J, leaving 17 bases between. The length of the CDR3 is 14 residues. CDR3 sequence: CASRPTGFLEPQHF. The CDR3 DNA is TGTGCCAGCAGACCTACAGGGTTTTTGGAGCCCCAGCATTTT.

The chain is built from TRBV5-1 and TRBJ1-1, with D unclear. The CDR3 totals 14 residues. Germline CDR1 is SGHRS and CDR2 is YFSETQ. V lost 0 bases and J 4 bases, leaving 10 bases between the germline ends. The CDR3 DNA is TGCGCCAGCAGCTTGGCCATGGCTGCCACTGAAGCTTTCTTT. Translating it yields CASSLAMAATEAFF.

The CDR3 reads CASTPAGVNEQFF. The CDR3 bases are TGCGCCAGCACCCCAGCGGGGGTGAATGAGCAGTTCTTC. The chain uses TRBV5-1 and TRBJ2-1, with TRBD2 identical over 8 bases. Germline V CDR1 and CDR2: SGHRS, YFSETQ. V lost 6 bases to trimming and J lost 7 bases; unmatched junction nucleotides: 6. There are 13 residues in the CDR3.

The sample holds one count of this clone. This chain uses TRBV4-1 with TRBJ1-4; D perhaps matches TRBD1 (5 bases). The CDR3 consists of 16 residues. From germline, CDR1 is MGHRA and CDR2 YSYEKL. V lost 0 bases and J lost 7, with 15 bases in between. In DNA form, the CDR3 reads TGCGCCAGCAGCCAAGAAGGGGTCCCTTATAGTGAAAAACTGTTTTTT. Amino acid sequence: CASSQEGVPYSEKLFF.

The V gene is TRBV6-6, the J gene TRBJ1-1, with D unresolved. This CDR3 is 13 amino acids long. Looked up from germline, CDR1 is MNHNY and CDR2 is SVGAGI (reference sequence). V was cut by 0 bases and J by 6 bases, with 8 bases left in between. The CDR3 sequence is CASSYSSGPEAFF. Here the CDR3 DNA reads TGTGCCAGCAGTTACTCAAGCGGACCTGAAGCTTTCTTT.

The chain couples TRBV30 to TRBJ1-3; 8 bases match TRBD1. This CDR3 is 14 amino acids long. Trimming took 2 bases from V and 1 from J; bases not matched to a gene: 1. The germline V gene has CDR1 GTSNPN and CDR2 SVGIG (reference sequence). CDR3 in amino acids: CAWSRTGSGNTIYF. CDR3 nucleotide sequence: TGTGCCTGGAGTCGGACAGGGTCTGGAAACACCATATATTTT.

In the case of this clone: Mismatch with germline at one junction end may stem from a read error. This chain connects TRBV27 to TRBJ2-1, with a possible D match to TRBD1 (5 bases). The CDR3 length is 11 residues. CDR1 and CDR2 (germline): MNHEY, SMNVEV (reference sequence). The CDR3 DNA reads TGTGCCAGCAGTTTTGGGGCAGTCGTGCTCTTC. Its translation: CASSFGAVVLF.

This clone was observed a single time. The gene calls are TRBV30 and TRBJ1-5, with D perhaps TRBD1 (6 bases). Germline CDR1 GTSNPN, CDR2 SVGIG (reference sequence). The CDR3 extends over 14 amino acids. Deletions cut 3 bases from V and 7 bases from J, with 16 bases between. CDR3 sequence: CAWSIPTGRQPQHF. CDR3 nucleotides: TGTGCCTGGAGCATACCGACAGGCCGGCAGCCCCAGCATTTT.

Worth noting for this clone: The same CDR3 can be traced to other DNA sequences in this sample. V is TRBV5-4 and J is TRBJ1-5; a possible D gene is TRBD1 (6 bases). The CDR3 contains 13 residues. The germline V gene has CDR1 SGHNT and CDR2 YYREEE (reference sequence). Trimming shortened V by 0 bases and J by 7 bases, and 8 bases separated the two germline ends. CDR3 DNA: TGTGCCAGCAGCTTGGACAGGGACCAGCCCCAGCATTTT. As protein: CASSLDRDQPQHF. Based on the CDR3 plus reference TRBV5-4 and TRBJ1-5, the full variable domain is ETGVTQSPTHLIKTRGQQVTLRCSSQSGHNTVSWYQQALGQGPQFIFQYYREEENGRGNFPPRFSGLQFPNYSSELNVNALELDDSALYLCASSLDRDQPQHFGDGTRLSIL.

The chain links TRBV3-1 (or the pseudogene TRBV3-2) to TRBJ1-5; weak D call: TRBD1 (5 bases). Germline V gene data show CDR1 as LGHDT and CDR2 as YNNKEL (reference sequence). V shed 1 base and J shed 9 bases, with 13 bases lying between them. This CDR3 is 14 amino acids long. The CDR3 bases are TGTGCCAGCAGCCAAGGGGTCTTAGGGGTGCCCCAGCATTTT. Protein: CASSQGVLGVPQHF.

The J gene is TRBJ2-5, the V gene TRBV20-1, with D uncertain. The CDR3 is 11 residues long. Per the germline V gene, CDR1 is DFQATT and CDR2 is SNEGSKA (reference sequence). V was trimmed by 5 bases and J by 4 bases, leaving 8 bases between them. CDR3 in DNA: TGCAGTGCTTACTTTGGAGAGACCCAGTACTTC. This codes for CSAYFGETQYF.

The chain carries TRBV4-1 and TRBJ2-1; TRBD2 aligns across 8 bases. The trim removed 1 base at V and 8 bases at J, leaving 16 bases unmatched. The CDR3 consists of 18 residues. The V gene's germline CDR1 is MGHRA and CDR2 YSYEKL. The CDR3 DNA is TGCGCCAGCAGCCAAGTTTCGGAGCGGGAGAGGATGTGGGATGAGCAGTTCTTC. It is translated as CASSQVSERERMWDEQFF.

The chain links TRBV27 to TRBJ2-1; TRBD2 matches at 12 bases. The germline CDR1 and CDR2 sequences are MNHEY and SMNVEV (reference sequence). V trimming: 6 bases; J trimming: 6 bases; junction bases outside the gene matches: 18. CDR3 length: 19 residues. CDR3 loop: CASSKTPGLAGQGLNEQFF. The CDR3 DNA sequence: TGTGCCAGCAGCAAAACCCCGGGACTAGCGGGCCAGGGCCTCAATGAGCAGTTCTTC.

This chain joins TRBV5-1 and TRBJ2-2, with 14 bases that match TRBD2. This CDR3 has 19 residues. The V segment lost 1 base and the J segment 5 bases; nucleotides outside the gene matches: 10. Germline V gene lookup returns CDR1 SGHRS and CDR2 YFSETQ. CDR3 DNA sequence: TGCGCCAGCAGCTTGACTACCGGACTAGCGGGAGGTCGGACCGGGGAGCTGTTTTTT. Translated, it gives CASSLTTGLAGGRTGELFF.

In DNA form, the CDR3 reads TGTGCCAGCAGCTCCTGGGGCTTGAGACAAGAGACCCAGTACTTC. It yields the protein CASSSWGLRQETQYF. The genes are TRBV7-8 and TRBJ2-5, with D possibly matching TRBD1 (5 bases). V lost 4 bases and J lost 2, with 14 bases in between. The CDR3 sequence is 15 residues long. The germline V gene has CDR1 SGHVS and CDR2 FQNEAQ.

V gene TRBV9 combines with J gene TRBJ2-6, with D perhaps matching TRBD2 (5 bases). This CDR3 has 15 residues. The V gene's germline CDR1 is SGDLS and CDR2 YYNGEE. Deletions cut 4 bases from V and 0 bases from J, with 8 bases between. CDR3 protein: CASSLGVSGANVLTF. The CDR3 coding sequence is TGTGCCAGCAGCTTGGGAGTCTCTGGGGCCAACGTCCTGACTTTC.

This chain connects TRBV11-3 to TRBJ2-7; 11 nucleotides agree with TRBD2. V gave up 3 bases and J gave up 2 bases; unmatched junction bases: 3. This CDR3 has 15 amino acids. CDR1 is SGHNT and CDR2 is YENEEA in the germline V gene. CDR3 bases: TGTGCCAGCAGCTTCGGGACTAGCGGAACCTACGAGCAGTACTTC. This sequence encodes CASSFGTSGTYEQYF.

This clone appeared a single time. This rearrangement joins TRBV5-1 to TRBJ2-1; D might be TRBD1 (6 bases). The germline V and J ends were trimmed by 2 bases and 16 bases, with 22 bases remaining between them. From germline, CDR1 is SGHRS and CDR2 YFSETQ. The CDR3 is 14 residues long. The chain's CDR3 is CASSLVLDGTRHFF. CDR3 DNA: TGCGCCAGCAGCTTAGTACTGGATGGGACAAGACATTTCTTC.

This clone appeared once. The rearrangement links TRBV3-1 (or the pseudogene TRBV3-2) to TRBJ2-5, with 15 bases fitting TRBD2. The length of the CDR3 is 19 residues. Germline CDR1 LGHDT, CDR2 YNNKEL (reference sequence). The V and J ends lost 3 bases and 2 bases, in that order; junction bases with no gene match: 10. DNA for the CDR3: TGTGCCAGCAGCCACGGACTAGCGGGAGGGGTTGGTGGGCAAGAGACCCAGTACTTC. Amino acids: CASSHGLAGGVGGQETQYF.

The chain has TRBV5-8 and TRBJ1-1; unclear D gene. Germline V CDR1 and CDR2: SGHTS, YDEGEE. The CDR3 loop spans 13 amino acids. The ends were cut back, 4 bases at V and 9 bases at J, with 16 bases in the middle. The CDR3 region has the DNA TGTGCCAGCAGCCTGAAATGGACTGCTAAAGCTTTCTTT. Translated, it gives CASSLKWTAKAFF.

The chain recombines TRBV5-1 with TRBJ1-1; D perhaps matches TRBD1 (5 bases). Germline V gene sequence: CDR1 SGHRS, CDR2 YFSETQ. CDR3 size: 14 residues. Trimming removed 4 bases from V and 2 bases from J, with 12 bases in between. DNA of the CDR3: TGCGCCAGCAGCCAACAGGTGACTAACACTGAAGCTTTCTTT. This gives the protein CASSQQVTNTEAFF.

The chain carries TRBV9 and TRBJ2-5; TRBD1 aligns across 7 bases. This CDR3 has 11 residues. Germline V gene sequence: CDR1 SGDLS, CDR2 YYNGEE. The J segment lost 12 bases and the V segment lost 3 bases, leaving 5 bases of the junction unmatched. This CDR3 is CASSGGGEKYF. The CDR3 coding sequence is TGTGCCAGCAGCGGAGGGGGCGAAAAGTACTTC.